This entry features one TCR beta chain sequence. Its antigen remains undetermined. No much larger clonotype is one base removed from it; base qualities were not supplied. The sample is drawn from a study of CD4+ T cells in melanoma (dated by TCRdb to 2022 to 2024). Broadly, across the study: The study examined neoantigen-specific CD4+ T cells in human melanoma. Findings and caveats that apply to the study as a whole: Diverse differentiation states were reported to be shown by neoantigen-specific CD4+ T cells in melanoma. The report described a correlation between neoantigen-specific CD4+ T cells and the function of CD8+ T cells, macrophages and B cells.

Donors were patients with melanoma. The library was produced with the immunoSEQ multiplex PCR assay. TCRdb re-hosts the immuneACCESS table, in-frame sequences only. Its copies lack some clones; in the studies checked, an unresolved V gene accounts for under half of them, and the cause for the rest is not known. The sample table lists some 9,600 clones, 70% to 75% of them with a count of one. Jointly, the top ten make up 20% to 25% of the sample. Reading from cysteine to phenylalanine, the CDR3 counts 13 amino acids. Here the CDR3 DNA is all that survives: 39 bases in frame from base 1. The trim is 0 bases for V and 3 bases for J, with a gap of 6 bases between the germline ends. According to the germline V gene (reference sequence), CDR1 reads SGHNT and CDR2 reads YYREEE.

The chain is encoded by TRBV5-4 joined to TRBJ1-2, with TRBD1 perhaps the D gene, on 5 matching bases. This receptor was taken from a human donor with melanoma. Sequencing was performed on cells from a culture (not recorded whether cultured in vitro). The CDR3 amino acid sequence is: CASSLGRDYGYTF. The nucleotides read TGTGCCAGCAGCTTGGGCAGGGACTATGGCTACACCTTC.